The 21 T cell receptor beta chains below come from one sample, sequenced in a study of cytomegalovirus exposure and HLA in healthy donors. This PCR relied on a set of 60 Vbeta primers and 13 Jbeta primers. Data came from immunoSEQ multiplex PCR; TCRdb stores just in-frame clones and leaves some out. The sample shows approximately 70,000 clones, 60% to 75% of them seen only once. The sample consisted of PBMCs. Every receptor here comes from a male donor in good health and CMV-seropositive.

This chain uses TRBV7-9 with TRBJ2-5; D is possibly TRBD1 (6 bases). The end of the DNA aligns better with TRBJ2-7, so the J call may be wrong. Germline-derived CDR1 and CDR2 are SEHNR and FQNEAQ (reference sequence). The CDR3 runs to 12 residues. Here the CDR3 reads CASSQDRDEQYF. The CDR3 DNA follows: TGTGCCAGCAGCCAGGACAGAGACGAGCAGTACTTC.

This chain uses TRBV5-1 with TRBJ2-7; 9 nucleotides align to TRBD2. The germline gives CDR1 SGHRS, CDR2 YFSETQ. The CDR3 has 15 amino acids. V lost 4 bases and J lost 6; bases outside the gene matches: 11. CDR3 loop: CASSALLAGNSEQYF. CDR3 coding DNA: TGCGCCAGCAGCGCACTACTAGCGGGCAATTCCGAGCAGTACTTC.

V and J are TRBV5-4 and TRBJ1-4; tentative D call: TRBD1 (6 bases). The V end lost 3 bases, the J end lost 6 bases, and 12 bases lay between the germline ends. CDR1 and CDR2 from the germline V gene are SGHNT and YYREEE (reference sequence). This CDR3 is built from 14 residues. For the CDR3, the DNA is TGTGCCAGCAGCTCGACAGGAAAATATGAAAAACTGTTTTTT. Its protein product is CASSSTGKYEKLFF.

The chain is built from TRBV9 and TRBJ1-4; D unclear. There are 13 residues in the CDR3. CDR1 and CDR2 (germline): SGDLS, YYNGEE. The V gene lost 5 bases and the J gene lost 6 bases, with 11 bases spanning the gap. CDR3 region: CASSTGVDEKLFF. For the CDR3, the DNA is TGTGCCAGCAGTACCGGGGTGGATGAAAAACTGTTTTTT.

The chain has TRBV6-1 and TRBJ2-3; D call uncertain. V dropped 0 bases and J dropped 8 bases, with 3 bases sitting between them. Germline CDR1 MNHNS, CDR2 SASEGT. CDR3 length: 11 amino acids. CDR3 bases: TGTGCCAGCAGTGAAGCCGGTACGCAGTATTTT. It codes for CASSEAGTQYF.

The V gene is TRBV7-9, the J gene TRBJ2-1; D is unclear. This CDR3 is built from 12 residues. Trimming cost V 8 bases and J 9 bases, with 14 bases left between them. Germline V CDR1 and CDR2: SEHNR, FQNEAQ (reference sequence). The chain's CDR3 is CASHSGAFEQFF. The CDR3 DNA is TGTGCCAGCCACTCAGGTGCTTTTGAGCAGTTCTTC.

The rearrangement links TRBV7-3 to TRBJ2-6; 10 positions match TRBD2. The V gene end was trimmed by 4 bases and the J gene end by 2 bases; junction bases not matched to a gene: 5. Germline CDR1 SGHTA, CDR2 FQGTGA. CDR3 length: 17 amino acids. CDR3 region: CASSSPGLATGANVLTF. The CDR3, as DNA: TGTGCCAGCAGCTCCCCGGGACTAGCGACTGGGGCCAACGTCCTGACTTTC.

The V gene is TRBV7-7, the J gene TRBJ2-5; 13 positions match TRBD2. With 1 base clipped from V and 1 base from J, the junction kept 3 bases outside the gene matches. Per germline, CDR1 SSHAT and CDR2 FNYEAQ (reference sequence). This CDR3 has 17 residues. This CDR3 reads CASSLGLAGGGQETQYF. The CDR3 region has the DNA TGTGCCAGCAGCTTAGGACTAGCGGGGGGCGGCCAAGAGACCCAGTACTTC. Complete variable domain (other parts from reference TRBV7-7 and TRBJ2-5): GAGVSQSPRYKVTKRGQDVTLRCDPISSHATLYWYQQALGQGPEFLTYFNYEAQPDKSGLPSDRFSAERPEGSISTLTIQRTEQRDSAMYRCASSLGLAGGGQETQYFGPGTRLLVL.

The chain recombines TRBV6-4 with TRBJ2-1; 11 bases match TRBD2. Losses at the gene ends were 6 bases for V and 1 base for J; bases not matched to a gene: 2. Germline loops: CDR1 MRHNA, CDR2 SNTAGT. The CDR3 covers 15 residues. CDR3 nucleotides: TGTGCCAGCAGCGCTAGCGGGGGGTCCTACAATGAGCAGTTCTTC. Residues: CASSASGGSYNEQFF.

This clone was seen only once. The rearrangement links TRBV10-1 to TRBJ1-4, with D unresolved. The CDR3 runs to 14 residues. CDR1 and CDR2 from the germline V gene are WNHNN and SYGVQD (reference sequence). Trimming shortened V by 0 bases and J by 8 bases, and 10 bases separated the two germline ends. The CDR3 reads CASSESGHREKLFF. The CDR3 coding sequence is TGCGCCAGCAGTGAGTCTGGGCATCGCGAAAAACTGTTTTTT.

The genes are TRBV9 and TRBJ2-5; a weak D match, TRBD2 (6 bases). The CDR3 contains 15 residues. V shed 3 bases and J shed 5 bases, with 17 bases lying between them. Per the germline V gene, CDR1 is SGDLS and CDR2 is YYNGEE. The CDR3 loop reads CASSATWTIGETQYF. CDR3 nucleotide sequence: TGTGCCAGCAGCGCCACCTGGACTATTGGGGAGACCCAGTACTTC.

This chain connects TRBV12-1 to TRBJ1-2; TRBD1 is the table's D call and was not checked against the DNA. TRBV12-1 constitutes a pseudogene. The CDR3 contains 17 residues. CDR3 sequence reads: CASSCRVNPPTNYGYTF. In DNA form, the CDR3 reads TGTGCCAGCAGCTGCAGGGTAAATCCCCCTACTAACTATGGCTACACCTTC.

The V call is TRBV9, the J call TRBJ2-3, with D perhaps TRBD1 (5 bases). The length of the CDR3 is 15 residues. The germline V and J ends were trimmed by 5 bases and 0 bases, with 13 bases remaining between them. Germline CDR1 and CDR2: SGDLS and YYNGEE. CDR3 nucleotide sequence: TGTGCCAGCAGTGGACACGGCCCTAGCACAGATACGCAGTATTTT. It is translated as CASSGHGPSTDTQYF.

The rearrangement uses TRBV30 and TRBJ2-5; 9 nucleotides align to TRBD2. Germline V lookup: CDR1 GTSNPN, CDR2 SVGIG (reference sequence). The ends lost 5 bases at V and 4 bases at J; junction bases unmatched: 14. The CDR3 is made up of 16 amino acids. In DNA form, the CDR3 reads TGTGCCTGGTTTGGCGTGGGAGCGGGAGGACGAGAGACCCAGTACTTC. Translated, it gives CAWFGVGAGGRETQYF.

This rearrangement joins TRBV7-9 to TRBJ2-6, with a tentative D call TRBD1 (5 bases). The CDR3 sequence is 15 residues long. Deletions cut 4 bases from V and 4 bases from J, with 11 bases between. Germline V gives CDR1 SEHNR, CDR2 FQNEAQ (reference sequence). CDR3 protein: CASSSPRAGANVLTF. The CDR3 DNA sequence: TGTGCCAGCAGCTCCCCCAGGGCCGGGGCCAACGTCCTGACTTTC.

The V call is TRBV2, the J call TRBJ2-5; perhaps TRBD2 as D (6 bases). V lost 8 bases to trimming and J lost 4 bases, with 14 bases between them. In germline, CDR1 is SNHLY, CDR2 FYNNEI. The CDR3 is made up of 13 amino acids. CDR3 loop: CASCTNGGETQYF. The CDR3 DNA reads TGTGCCAGCTGTACCAACGGGGGAGAGACCCAGTACTTC. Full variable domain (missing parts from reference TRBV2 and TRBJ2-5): EPEVTQTPSHQVTQMGQEVILRCVPISNHLYFYWYRQILGQKVEFLVSFYNNEISEKSEIFDDQFSVERPDGSNFTLKIRSTKLEDSAMYFCASCTNGGETQYFGPGTRLLVL.

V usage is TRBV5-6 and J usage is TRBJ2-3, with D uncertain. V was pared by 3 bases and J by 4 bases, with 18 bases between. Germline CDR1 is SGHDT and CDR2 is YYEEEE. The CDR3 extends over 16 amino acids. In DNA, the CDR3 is TGTGCCAGCAGCTCCATACCTTCTGGGCTGCCAGATACGCAGTATTTT. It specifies CASSSIPSGLPDTQYF.

The CDR3, as DNA: TGTGCCAGCAGTCCAGGGGGCTGGCAGCCCCAGCATTTT. Amino acid sequence: CASSPGGWQPQHF. The V call is TRBV6-6, the J call TRBJ1-5; 8 positions agree with TRBD1. CDR3 length equals 13 residues. Unmatched junction bases numbered 4, after V lost 5 bases and J lost 7 bases. Germline V gene sequence: CDR1 MNHNY, CDR2 SVGAGI (reference sequence).

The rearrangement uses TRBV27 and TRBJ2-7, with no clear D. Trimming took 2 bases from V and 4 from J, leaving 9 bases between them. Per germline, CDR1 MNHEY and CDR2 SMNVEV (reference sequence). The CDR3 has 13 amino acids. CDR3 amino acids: CASSLARGYEQYF. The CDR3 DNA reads TGTGCCAGCAGTTTAGCGAGAGGATACGAGCAGTACTTC.

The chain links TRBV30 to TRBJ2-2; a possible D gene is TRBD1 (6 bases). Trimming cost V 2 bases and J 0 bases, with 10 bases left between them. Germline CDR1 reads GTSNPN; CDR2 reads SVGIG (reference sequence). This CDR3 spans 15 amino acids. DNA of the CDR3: TGTGCCTGGAGTCGCGACAGGTCGAACACCGGGGAGCTGTTTTTT. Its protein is CAWSRDRSNTGELFF.

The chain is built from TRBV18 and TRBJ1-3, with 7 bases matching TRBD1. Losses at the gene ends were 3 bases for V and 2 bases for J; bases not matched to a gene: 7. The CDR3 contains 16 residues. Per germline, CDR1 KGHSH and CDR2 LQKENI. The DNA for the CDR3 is TGTGCCAGCTCACCGCAGACAGGGTCCACTGGAAACACCATATATTTT. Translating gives CASSPQTGSTGNTIYF.